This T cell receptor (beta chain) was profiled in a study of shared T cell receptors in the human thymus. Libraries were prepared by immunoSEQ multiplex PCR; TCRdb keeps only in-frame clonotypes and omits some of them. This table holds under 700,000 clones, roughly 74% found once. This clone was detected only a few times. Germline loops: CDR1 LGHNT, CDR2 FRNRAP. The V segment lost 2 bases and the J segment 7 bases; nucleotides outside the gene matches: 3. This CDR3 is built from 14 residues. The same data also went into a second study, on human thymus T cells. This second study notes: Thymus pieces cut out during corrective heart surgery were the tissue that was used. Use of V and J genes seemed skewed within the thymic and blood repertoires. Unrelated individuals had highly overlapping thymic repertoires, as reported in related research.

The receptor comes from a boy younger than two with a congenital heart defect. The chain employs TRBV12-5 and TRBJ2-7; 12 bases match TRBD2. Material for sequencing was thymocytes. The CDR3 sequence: CASGLTGLAGEQYF. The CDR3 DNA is TGTGCTAGTGGTTTGACGGGACTAGCGGGTGAGCAGTACTTC.